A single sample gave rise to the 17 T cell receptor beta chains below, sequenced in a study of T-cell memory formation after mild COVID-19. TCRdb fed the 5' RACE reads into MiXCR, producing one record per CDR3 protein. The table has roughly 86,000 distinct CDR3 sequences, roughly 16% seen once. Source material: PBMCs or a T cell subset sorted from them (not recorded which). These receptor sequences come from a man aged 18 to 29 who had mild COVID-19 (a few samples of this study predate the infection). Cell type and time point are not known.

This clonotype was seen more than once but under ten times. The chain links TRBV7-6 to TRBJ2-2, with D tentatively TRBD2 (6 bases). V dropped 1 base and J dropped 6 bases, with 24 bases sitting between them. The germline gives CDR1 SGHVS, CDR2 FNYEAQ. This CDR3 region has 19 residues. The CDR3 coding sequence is TGTGCCAGCAGCTTAGTCACTAGCATTAGAAGCGTTACCCCCGGGGAGCTGTTTTTT. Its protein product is CASSLVTSIRSVTPGELFF.

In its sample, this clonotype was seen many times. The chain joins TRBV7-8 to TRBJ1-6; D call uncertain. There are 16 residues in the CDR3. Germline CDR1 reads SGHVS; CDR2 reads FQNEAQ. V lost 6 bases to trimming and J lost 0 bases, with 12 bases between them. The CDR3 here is CASRPVPSSYNSPLHF. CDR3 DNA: TGTGCCAGCAGACCCGTCCCGAGCTCCTATAATTCACCCCTCCACTTT.

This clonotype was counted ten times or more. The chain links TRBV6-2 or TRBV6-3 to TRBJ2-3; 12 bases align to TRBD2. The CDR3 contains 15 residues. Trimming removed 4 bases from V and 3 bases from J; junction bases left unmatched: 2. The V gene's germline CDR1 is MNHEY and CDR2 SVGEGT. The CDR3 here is CASSSTSGGTDTQYF. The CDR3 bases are TGTGCCAGCAGTTCGACTAGCGGGGGAACAGATACGCAGTATTTT.

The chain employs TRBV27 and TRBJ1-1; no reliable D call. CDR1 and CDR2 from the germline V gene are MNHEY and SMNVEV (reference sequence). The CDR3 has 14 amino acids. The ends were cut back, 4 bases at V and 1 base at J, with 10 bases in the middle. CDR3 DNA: TGTGCCAGCAGTTCACCGACGGAGAACACTGAAGCTTTCTTT. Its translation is CASSSPTENTEAFF.

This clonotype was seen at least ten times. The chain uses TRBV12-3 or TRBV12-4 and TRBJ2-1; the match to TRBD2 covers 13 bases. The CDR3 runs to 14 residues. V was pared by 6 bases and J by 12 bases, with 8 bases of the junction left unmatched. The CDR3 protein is CASSAGLAGPWQFF. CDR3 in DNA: TGTGCCAGCAGCGCGGGACTAGCGGGGCCCTGGCAGTTCTTC.

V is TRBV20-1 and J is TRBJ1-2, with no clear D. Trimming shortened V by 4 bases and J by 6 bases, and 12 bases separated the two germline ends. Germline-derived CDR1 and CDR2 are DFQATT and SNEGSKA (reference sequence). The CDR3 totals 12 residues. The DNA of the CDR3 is TGCAGTGCTACCTACCTATGGGATGGCTACACCTTC. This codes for CSATYLWDGYTF.

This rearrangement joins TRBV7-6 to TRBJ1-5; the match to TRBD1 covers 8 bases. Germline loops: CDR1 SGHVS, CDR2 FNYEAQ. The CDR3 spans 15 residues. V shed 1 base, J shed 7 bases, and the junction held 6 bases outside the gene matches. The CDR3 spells CASSLGTGTGQPQHF. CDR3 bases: TGTGCCAGCAGCTTAGGGACAGGGACGGGACAGCCCCAGCATTTT.

The DNA for the CDR3 is TGTGCCAGCAGCGCCGGACTAGCGGGATTCGAGACCCAGTACTTC. It specifies CASSAGLAGFETQYF. V is TRBV9 and J is TRBJ2-5; 12 bases align to TRBD2. V dropped 3 bases and J dropped 5; count of bases not matched to a gene: 5. The CDR3 totals 15 residues. The germline CDR1 and CDR2 sequences are SGDLS and YYNGEE.

The CDR3 spells CASREKNIQYF. Here the CDR3 DNA reads TGTGCCAGCAGGGAAAAAAACATTCAGTACTTC. The chain recombines TRBV12-3 or TRBV12-4 with TRBJ2-4, with D uncertain. V was pared by 6 bases and J by 4 bases, with 4 bases between. The CDR3 sequence is 11 residues long.

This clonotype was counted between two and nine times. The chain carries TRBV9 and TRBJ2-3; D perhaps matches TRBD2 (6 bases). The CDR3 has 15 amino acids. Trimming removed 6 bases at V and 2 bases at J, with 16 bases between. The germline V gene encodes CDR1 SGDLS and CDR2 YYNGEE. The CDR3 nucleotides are TGTGCCAGCACCCCCGGGCGGGGCTTCACAGATACGCAGTATTTT. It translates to CASTPGRGFTDTQYF.

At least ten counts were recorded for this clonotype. In DNA form, the CDR3 reads TGTGCCAGCAGCTTAGACTCGAACTCCTACAATGAGCAGTTCTTC. This codes for CASSLDSNSYNEQFF. The V call is TRBV7-8, the J call TRBJ2-1, with no clear D. This CDR3 is 15 amino acids long. Germline CDR1 SGHVS, CDR2 FQNEAQ. Trimming left V 1 base short and J 0 bases short, with 7 bases between.

The CDR3 protein is CASGLPTRNTEAFF. The CDR3 region has the DNA TGTGCTAGTGGTTTGCCTACAAGGAACACTGAAGCTTTCTTT. The V and J genes are TRBV12-5 and TRBJ1-1; D is unclear. Germline assignment: CDR1 LGHNT and CDR2 FRNRAP. CDR3 length equals 14 residues. V lost 2 bases, J lost 1 base, and 8 bases lay in between. Full variable domain (rest looked up from reference TRBV12-5 and TRBJ1-1): DARVTQTPRHKVTEMGQEVTMRCQPILGHNTVFWYRQTMMQGLELLAYFRNRAPLDDSGMPKDRFSAEMPDATLATLKIQPSEPRDSAVYFCASGLPTRNTEAFFGQGTRLTVV.

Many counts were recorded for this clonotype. CDR3 amino acids: CASSRRLAGRLQETQYF. The CDR3 DNA reads as TGCGCCAGCAGCCGGCGGCTAGCGGGGAGGTTGCAAGAGACCCAGTACTTC. V and J are TRBV5-1 and TRBJ2-5, with 9 bases that match TRBD2. V was clipped by 4 bases and J by 2 bases; unmatched bases: 12. This CDR3 has 17 residues. Germline CDR1 reads SGHRS; CDR2 reads YFSETQ.

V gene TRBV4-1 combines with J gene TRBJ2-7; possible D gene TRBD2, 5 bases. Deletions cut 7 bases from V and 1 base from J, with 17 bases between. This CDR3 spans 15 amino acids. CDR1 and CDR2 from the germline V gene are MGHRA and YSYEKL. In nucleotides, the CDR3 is TGCGCCAGCAAGCAGGAACCCGAGGGATCCTACGAGCAGTACTTC. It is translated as CASKQEPEGSYEQYF.

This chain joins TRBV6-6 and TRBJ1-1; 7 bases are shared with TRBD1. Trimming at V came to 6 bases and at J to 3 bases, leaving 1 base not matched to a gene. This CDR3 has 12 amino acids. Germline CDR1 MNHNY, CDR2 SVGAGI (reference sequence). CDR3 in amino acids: CASRQGHTEAFF. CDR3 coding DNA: TGTGCCAGCAGACAGGGGCACACTGAAGCTTTCTTT.

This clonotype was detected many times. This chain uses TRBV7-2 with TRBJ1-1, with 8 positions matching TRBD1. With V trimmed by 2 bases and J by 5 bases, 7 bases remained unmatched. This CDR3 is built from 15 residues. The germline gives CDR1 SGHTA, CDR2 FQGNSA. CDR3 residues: CASSLRQGARTEAFF. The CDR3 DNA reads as TGTGCCAGCAGCTTACGTCAGGGGGCAAGGACTGAAGCTTTCTTT. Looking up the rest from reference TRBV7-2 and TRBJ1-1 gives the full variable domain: GAGVSQSPSNKVTEKGKDVELRCDPISGHTALYWYRQSLGQGLEFLIYFQGNSAPDKSGLPSDRFSAERTGGSVSTLTIQRTQQEDSAVYLCASSLRQGARTEAFFGQGTRLTVV.

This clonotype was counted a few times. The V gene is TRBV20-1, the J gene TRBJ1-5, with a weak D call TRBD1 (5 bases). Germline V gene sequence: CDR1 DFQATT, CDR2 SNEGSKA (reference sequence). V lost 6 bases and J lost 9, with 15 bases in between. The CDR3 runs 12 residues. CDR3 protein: CSARDVGWPQHF. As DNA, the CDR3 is TGCAGTGCCCGGGACGTAGGGTGGCCCCAGCATTTT.